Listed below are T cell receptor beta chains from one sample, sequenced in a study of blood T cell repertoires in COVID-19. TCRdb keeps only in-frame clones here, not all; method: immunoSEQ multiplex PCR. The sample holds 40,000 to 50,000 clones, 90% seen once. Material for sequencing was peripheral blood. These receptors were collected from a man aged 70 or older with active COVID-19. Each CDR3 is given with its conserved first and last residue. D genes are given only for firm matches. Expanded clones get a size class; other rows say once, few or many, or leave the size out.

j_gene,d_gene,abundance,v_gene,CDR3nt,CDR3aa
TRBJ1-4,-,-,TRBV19,TGTGCCAGTAGGGGAGGTGGGGGATCTAATGAAAAACTGTTTTTT,CASRGGGGSNEKLFF
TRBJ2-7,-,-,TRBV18,TGTGCCAGCTCGGTGTCAGGGACTGCCGAGCAGTACTTC,CASSVSGTAEQYF
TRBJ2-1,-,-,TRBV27,TGTGCCAGCAGTTTAAATTCGCTAGCGCCCTTGAATGAGCAGTTCTTC,CASSLNSLAPLNEQFF
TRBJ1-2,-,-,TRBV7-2,TGTGCCAGCAGCGGAGGAGGGGCAGGCCGAGGGGCAAACTATGGCTACACCTTC,CASSGGGAGRGANYGYTF
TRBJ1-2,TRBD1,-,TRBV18,TGTGCCAGCTCACCAGGGACAGACTATGGCTACACCTTC,CASSPGTDYGYTF
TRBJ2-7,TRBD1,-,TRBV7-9,TGTGCCAGCAGCTTCCCGGGACAGGGCTACGAGCAGTACTTC,CASSFPGQGYEQYF
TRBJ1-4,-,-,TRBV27,TGTGCCAGCTCTGGGGGCGCGGGTCGGGAAAAACTGTTTTTT,CASSGGAGREKLFF
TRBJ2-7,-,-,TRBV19,TGTGCCAGTAGCGCAGGGATCTACGAGCAGTACTTC,CASSAGIYEQYF
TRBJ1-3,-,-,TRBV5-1,TGCGCCAGCAGCTTGGGGGCAACTGGAAACACCATATATTTT,CASSLGATGNTIYF
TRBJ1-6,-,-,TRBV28,TGTGCCAGCAGTTCGTTACAGACTACCCTCCACTTT,CASSSLQTTLHF
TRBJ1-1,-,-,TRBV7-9,TGTGCCAGCAGCCCCCCCCGCGGGGAGGGTTCGCTGTGGTTGGCTTTCTTT,CASSPPRGEGSLWLAFF
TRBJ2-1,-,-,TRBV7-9,TGTGCCAGCAGCTTAACAGGGAGCACTTACAATGAGCAGTTCTTC,CASSLTGSTYNEQFF
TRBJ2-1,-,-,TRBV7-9,TGTGCCAGCAGCTCCTTGACAGTGCCTAGCTCCTACAATGAGCAGTTCTTC,CASSSLTVPSSYNEQFF
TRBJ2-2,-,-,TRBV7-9,TGTGCCAGCAGCCCCCGATGGGGGGCGAACACCGGGGAGCTGTTTTTT,CASSPRWGANTGELFF
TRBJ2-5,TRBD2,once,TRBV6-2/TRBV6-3,TGTGCCAGCAGTTACTCCGGGACTAGCGGGGAGACCCAGTACTTC,CASSYSGTSGETQYF
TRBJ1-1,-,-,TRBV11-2,TGTGCCAGCAGCTTAGATTTAGCGAACACTGAAGCTTTCTTT,CASSLDLANTEAFF
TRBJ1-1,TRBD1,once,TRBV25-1,TGTGCCAGCAGAGGACAGGGGGCGAGGACTGAAGCTTTCTTT,CASRGQGARTEAFF
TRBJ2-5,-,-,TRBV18,TGTGCCAGCTCACCCGTGAGCGTGGAGACCCAGTACTTC,CASSPVSVETQYF
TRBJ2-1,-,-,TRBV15,TGTGCCACCAGCAGATTTTCCCTTTCCACCCAGAGGTACAATGAGCAGTTCTTC,CATSRFSLSTQRYNEQFF
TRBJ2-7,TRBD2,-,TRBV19,TGTGCCAGTAGTCCGGGACTAGCGGAGCCCGGTAGGCAGTACTTC,CASSPGLAEPGRQYF
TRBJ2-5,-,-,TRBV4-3,TGCGCCAGCAGCCAAGAGTTTGGGCGGGGTGCAGAGACCCAGTACTTC,CASSQEFGRGAETQYF
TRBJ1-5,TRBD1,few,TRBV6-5,TGTGCCAGCAGGTCAGGGACAGGGGGCAATCAGCCCCAGCATTTT,CASRSGTGGNQPQHF